Shown below are 7 T cell receptor beta chains from a single sample sequenced in a study of cytomegalovirus exposure and HLA in healthy donors. PCR was performed using 60 Vbeta and 13 Jbeta primers. Sequencing used immunoSEQ multiplex PCR; TCRdb keeps in-frame clones, though not all of them. The sample holds 100,000 to 120,000 clones, about 81% seen once. The sample consisted of PBMCs. These receptors all come from a man younger than 45 in good health and CMV-seronegative.

This clone was seen only a few times. This sample includes further DNA sequences coding for the same CDR3. V is TRBV7-9 and J is TRBJ2-7; 11 bases are shared with TRBD2. The J segment lost 3 bases and the V segment lost 5 bases, leaving 6 bases of the junction unmatched. Germline CDR1 reads SEHNR; CDR2 reads FQNEAQ (reference sequence). There are 15 residues in the CDR3. The CDR3 coding sequence is TGTGCCAGCAGCCTAAGACTAGCGGGACTCTACGAGCAGTACTTC. It specifies CASSLRLAGLYEQYF.

The chain has TRBV4-3 and TRBJ2-6; 7 bases line up with TRBD1. This CDR3 is 17 amino acids long. V lost 0 bases, J lost 0 bases, and 2 bases stayed unmatched. Germline CDR1 LGHNA, CDR2 YSLEER. The CDR3 sequence: CASSQERTGSGANVLTF. The CDR3 DNA reads as TGCGCCAGCAGCCAAGAAAGGACAGGCTCTGGGGCCAACGTCCTGACTTTC.

The chain links TRBV30 to TRBJ1-2; D is perhaps TRBD1 (5 bases). The CDR3 contains 16 residues. CDR1 is GTSNPN and CDR2 is SVGIG in the germline V gene (reference sequence). V lost 0 bases, J lost 4 bases, and 18 bases lay in between. The CDR3 sequence: CAWSVTLGQGGYGYTF. Here the CDR3 DNA reads TGTGCCTGGAGTGTAACTCTTGGGCAGGGAGGCTATGGCTACACCTTC. Supplemented by reference TRBV30 and TRBJ1-2, the full variable domain reads SQTIHQWPATLVQPVGSPLSLECTVEGTSNPNLYWYRQAAGRGLQLLFYSVGIGQISSEVPQNLSASRPQDRQFILSSKKLLLSDSGFYLCAWSVTLGQGGYGYTFGSGTRLTVV.

The V call is TRBV29-1, the J call TRBJ2-3; 15 nucleotides match TRBD2. Germline trimming cut 5 bases from V and 4 bases from J; bases unmatched to any gene: 1. CDR3 length: 14 residues. Germline V lookup: CDR1 SQVTM, CDR2 ANQGSEA. This CDR3 is CSVWTSGRADTQYF. For the CDR3, the DNA is TGCAGCGTTTGGACTAGCGGGAGGGCAGATACGCAGTATTTT.

The chain has TRBV7-2 and TRBJ2-5, with a weak D call TRBD1 (5 bases). Per the germline V gene, CDR1 is SGHTA and CDR2 is FQGNSA. V lost 3 bases, J lost 4 bases, and 12 bases lay in between. CDR3 size: 14 residues. The CDR3 loop is CASSLWGEIETQYF. CDR3 DNA sequence: TGTGCCAGCAGCTTGTGGGGCGAGATAGAGACCCAGTACTTC.

This clone turned up a few times. The V gene is TRBV5-6, the J gene TRBJ1-6, with D unresolved. Trimming cost V 4 bases and J 6 bases, with 5 bases left between them. Germline CDR1 reads SGHDT; CDR2 reads YYEEEE. The CDR3 length is 12 residues. The CDR3 sequence is CASSLLNSPLHF. The CDR3 coding sequence is TGTGCCAGCAGCCTACTTAATTCACCCCTCCACTTT.

The CDR3 DNA sequence: TGTGCCAGCAGCTCAACAGGGGGCTTCAATCAGCCCCAGCATTTT. Residues: CASSSTGGFNQPQHF. The J gene is TRBJ1-5, the V gene TRBV28; TRBD1 matches 9 bases. Unmatched junction bases numbered 6, after V lost 6 bases and J lost 3 bases. The CDR3 runs to 15 residues. In germline, CDR1 is MDHEN, CDR2 SYDVKM.